The table lists the clone carrying this T cell receptor (beta chain) with a few counts. Its antigen is not known. Trimming shortened V by 3 bases and J by 12 bases, and 20 bases separated the two germline ends. This CDR3 has 14 residues. The data were obtained in a study of T cell repertoires in cytomegalovirus infection. Overall study context: Well-studied HLA-B-restricted epitopes and recently identified HLA-C-restricted epitopes of CMV were both used in the study. Indicated by public TCR beta signatures were CMV infection and matching HLA type. Overall study results and limits: Based on cumulative public TCR beta family frequency, carriers of CMV plus the relevant HLA were identified. HLA-C-restricted, CMV-specific TCR beta clonotypes were dominant ex vivo.

TCRdb called the reads again in MiXCR, with one record for every CDR3 protein. The data contain 300,000 or so distinct CDR3 sequences, approximately 25% of them singletons. This receptor was identified in a human donor in good health (CMV status not recorded). Some clones in this sample may be carry-over from other donors' samples. Sequencing was performed on cultured PBMCs, taken from culture after CMV antigen stimulation. The gene calls are TRBV12-3 or TRBV12-4 and TRBJ2-5; tentative D call: TRBD1 (6 bases). CDR3 DNA sequence: TGTGCCAGCAGTTTCGGGGACACCCAAAGGAAGAAGTACTTC. Translating gives CASSFGDTQRKKYF.